This entry concerns a single T cell receptor beta chain. The data originate from a study of control samples from healthy donors and cancer patients. This table comes from immunoSEQ multiplex PCR, and its TCRdb copy is limited to in-frame clones, with some not included. This table holds 65,000 to 95,000 clones, roughly 86% found once. The CDR3 contains 18 residues. CDR1 and CDR2 (germline): SGDLS, YYNGEE. Trimming cost V 0 bases and J 7 bases; bases outside gene matches: 13. This clonotype originated in a man in his forties or fifties in good health. The source material was blood. The chain couples TRBV9 to TRBJ2-2; 9 nucleotides agree with TRBD2. The CDR3 DNA sequence: TGTGCCAGCAGCGTAGCCCGGCGGGAGGGCCCTAGAATCGGGGAGCTGTTTTTT. It yields the protein CASSVARREGPRIGELFF.